The 27 T cell receptor beta chains below all came from one sample that was sequenced in a study of blood T cell repertoires in COVID-19. Libraries were prepared by immunoSEQ multiplex PCR; TCRdb keeps only in-frame clonotypes and omits some of them. The sample lists approximately 240,000 clones, around 86% occurring once. Material: peripheral blood. These receptors came from a woman aged 25 to 39 who had recovered from COVID-19.

The chain recombines TRBV10-3 with TRBJ1-4; tentative D call: TRBD1 (6 bases). V was trimmed by 11 bases and J by 8 bases, leaving 12 bases between them. Germline V gene data show CDR1 as ENHRY and CDR2 as SYGVKD. The length of the CDR3 is 11 residues. In DNA, the CDR3 is TGTGCCTGTGGGGGCGGGGAAAAACTGTTTTTT. It is translated as CACGGGEKLFF.

In regard to this clone: At the DNA level, this CDR3 is encoded by other sequences in the same sample as well. V is TRBV18 and J is TRBJ2-1; 8 bases fit TRBD1. Trimming at V came to 6 bases and at J to 1 base, leaving 5 bases not matched to a gene. The CDR3 totals 15 residues. CDR1 and CDR2 (germline): KGHSH, LQKENI. This chain's CDR3 is CASSPDRGSYNEQFF. As DNA, the CDR3 is TGTGCCAGCTCTCCCGACAGGGGATCCTACAATGAGCAGTTCTTC.

In this sample, this clone turned up a few times. The chain couples TRBV7-6 to TRBJ2-7; a possible D gene is TRBD2 (6 bases). Trimming pared 0 bases from V and 3 bases from J, leaving 12 bases between. The CDR3 covers 15 residues. Germline CDR1 and CDR2: SGHVS and FNYEAQ. In DNA form, the CDR3 reads TGTGCCAGCAGCTTAGCTGGGGTGGACTACTACGAGCAGTACTTC. Amino acid sequence: CASSLAGVDYYEQYF.

This sequence joins TRBV6-6 and TRBJ1-1; D is possibly TRBD1 (5 bases). Germline V gives CDR1 MNHNY, CDR2 SVGAGI (reference sequence). V shed 2 bases and J shed 5 bases, with 12 bases lying between them. The CDR3 runs 14 residues. In DNA, the CDR3 is TGTGCCAGCAGTTACATGGGGGGAGGGACTGAAGCTTTCTTT. It yields the protein CASSYMGGGTEAFF.

The genes are TRBV5-1 and TRBJ1-4, with TRBD1 matching 10 bases. The CDR3 is 15 residues long. The V and J ends lost 4 bases and 7 bases, in that order; junction bases with no gene match: 7. Germline loops: CDR1 SGHRS, CDR2 YFSETQ. CDR3 in amino acids: CASSILTGGGEKLFF. CDR3 bases: TGCGCCAGCAGCATTTTGACAGGGGGCGGTGAAAAACTGTTTTTT.

The genes are TRBV7-9 and TRBJ2-7, with D tentatively TRBD1 (6 bases). Germline values: CDR1 SEHNR, CDR2 FQNEAQ (reference sequence). This CDR3 spans 12 amino acids. The V end lost 10 bases, the J end lost 5 bases, and 15 bases lay between the germline ends. Written as DNA, the CDR3 is TGTGCCACCCGAGCCCCAGGGGACGAGCAGTACTTC. This translates into CATRAPGDEQYF.

J is TRBJ1-1 and V is TRBV27, with D possibly TRBD1 on 5 matching bases. Germline assignment: CDR1 MNHEY and CDR2 SMNVEV (reference sequence). The CDR3 contains 13 residues. The V end lost 5 bases, the J end lost 6 bases, and 13 bases lay between the germline ends. CDR3 region: CASSALGVPEAFF. CDR3 sequence (DNA): TGTGCCAGCAGTGCCCTAGGGGTGCCTGAAGCTTTCTTT.

This chain links TRBV5-4 with TRBJ2-3; 10 bases match TRBD2. The length of the CDR3 is 16 residues. Germline assignment: CDR1 SGHNT and CDR2 YYREEE (reference sequence). The trim removed 4 bases at V and 5 bases at J, leaving 10 bases unmatched. The CDR3 loop reads CASSGPSGGRIDTQYF. CDR3 bases: TGTGCCAGCAGCGGTCCTAGCGGGGGACGGATAGATACGCAGTATTTT.

CDR3 in DNA: TGTGCCACCGGACAGGAAAGGGACACTGAAGCTTTCTTT. Translating it yields CATGQERDTEAFF. V is TRBV2 and J is TRBJ1-1; the match to TRBD1 covers 7 bases. Trimming took 10 bases from V and 3 from J; bases not matched to a gene: 8. The germline V gene has CDR1 SNHLY and CDR2 FYNNEI. This CDR3 spans 13 amino acids.

This chain joins TRBV7-2 and TRBJ1-6, with TRBD1 matching 10 bases. The CDR3 is 13 amino acids. The ends lost 4 bases at V and 12 bases at J; junction bases unmatched: 3. CDR1 and CDR2 (germline): SGHTA, FQGNSA. CDR3 region: CASSSGQGLPLHF. As DNA, the CDR3 is TGTGCCAGCAGCTCGGGACAGGGGTTACCCCTCCACTTT.

The rearrangement uses TRBV5-1 and TRBJ2-3; 11 nucleotides match TRBD2. Germline values: CDR1 SGHRS, CDR2 YFSETQ. Trimming at V came to 7 bases and at J to 1 base, leaving 2 bases not matched to a gene. The CDR3 runs to 14 residues. The chain's CDR3 is CASQTSGGTDTQYF. The CDR3 nucleotides read TGCGCCAGCCAGACTAGCGGGGGCACAGATACGCAGTATTTT.

This chain joins TRBV2 and TRBJ2-7, with a weak D call TRBD2 (5 bases). In germline, CDR1 is SNHLY, CDR2 FYNNEI. This CDR3 is built from 13 residues. V dropped 8 bases and J dropped 2 bases, with 13 bases sitting between them. CDR3 DNA: TGTGCCAGCCTGGGAGAGGTACCCTACGAGCAGTACTTC. The encoded protein is CASLGEVPYEQYF.

The V and J genes are TRBV4-1 and TRBJ2-7; 9 positions agree with TRBD1. Unmatched junction bases numbered 10, after V lost 2 bases and J lost 5 bases. Germline CDR1 is MGHRA and CDR2 is YSYEKL. This CDR3 is built from 16 residues. CDR3 in DNA: TGCGCCAGCAGCCAATTAACAGGGGGCAAGAGGGACGAGCAGTACTTC. It encodes CASSQLTGGKRDEQYF.

CDR3 in DNA: TGTGCCAGCGGGGATGCGGGCACCATATATTTT. The encoded protein is CASGDAGTIYF. The genes are TRBV6-5 and TRBJ1-3; D unresolved. V dropped 8 bases and J dropped 9 bases, with 11 bases sitting between them. The CDR3 length is 11 residues. Germline lookup yields CDR1 MNHEY and CDR2 SVGAGI.

Remarks on this clone: At the DNA level, this CDR3 is encoded by other sequences in the same sample as well. The V gene is TRBV5-1, the J gene TRBJ2-5; 9 bases are a match to TRBD1. V was pared by 4 bases and J by 5 bases, with 6 bases of the junction left unmatched. Per germline, CDR1 SGHRS and CDR2 YFSETQ. This CDR3 contains 14 residues. This CDR3 reads CASSPGQGRETQYF. The CDR3 bases are TGCGCCAGCAGCCCGGGACAGGGCAGGGAGACCCAGTACTTC.

The genes are TRBV12-3 or TRBV12-4 and TRBJ1-5, with no clear D. The CDR3 has 12 amino acids. Between the trimmed V and J ends, which lost 3 bases and 5 bases, there was a span of 5 bases. In DNA form, the CDR3 reads TGTGCCAGCAGTTTCCCAGATCAGCCCCAGCATTTT. Amino acids: CASSFPDQPQHF.

V usage is TRBV5-1 and J usage is TRBJ1-1; TRBD1 matches 9 bases. Germline lookup yields CDR1 SGHRS and CDR2 YFSETQ. Trimming at V came to 4 bases and at J to 2 bases, leaving 9 bases not matched to a gene. The CDR3 covers 16 residues. CDR3 bases: TGCGCCAGCAGCCCAAGACAGGGGGGGAGAAACACTGAAGCTTTCTTT. Translated: CASSPRQGGRNTEAFF.

A single count supports this clone. The chain joins TRBV5-5 to TRBJ1-2; D perhaps matches TRBD1 (6 bases). Germline CDR1 is SGHKS and CDR2 is YYEKEE (reference sequence). The CDR3 extends over 15 amino acids. V lost 0 bases to trimming and J lost 5 bases, with 14 bases between them. CDR3 region: CASSLGPGVEYGYTF. In DNA form, the CDR3 reads TGTGCCAGCAGCTTGGGCCCAGGGGTCGAGTATGGCTACACCTTC.

J is TRBJ1-1 and V is TRBV7-9; D is unclear. This CDR3 contains 15 residues. The V and J ends lost 2 bases and 6 bases respectively, with 16 bases between them. Germline lookup yields CDR1 SEHNR and CDR2 FQNEAQ (reference sequence). CDR3 loop: CASSLSGSRVAEAFF. The CDR3 nucleotides read TGTGCCAGCAGCTTAAGCGGGTCTCGAGTCGCTGAAGCTTTCTTT. Supplemented by reference TRBV7-9 and TRBJ1-1, the full variable domain reads DTGVSQNPRHKITKRGQNVTFRCDPISEHNRLYWYRQTLGQGPEFLTYFQNEAQLEKSRLLSDRFSAERPKGSFSTLEIQRTEQGDSAMYLCASSLSGSRVAEAFFGQGTRLTVV.

The chain couples TRBV6-1 to TRBJ2-7; D might be TRBD1 (7 bases). The germline CDR1 and CDR2 sequences are MNHNS and SASEGT. CDR3 length: 17 residues. Trimming took 2 bases from V and 1 from J, leaving 18 bases between them. This CDR3 reads CASSEYVGAGQSYEQYF. DNA of the CDR3: TGTGCCAGCAGTGAATACGTCGGGGCGGGACAGTCCTACGAGCAGTACTTC.

V and J are TRBV5-1 and TRBJ2-7; D gene ambiguous. This CDR3 is built from 13 residues. In germline, CDR1 is SGHRS, CDR2 YFSETQ. V was pared by 1 base and J by 3 bases, with 8 bases between. The DNA of the CDR3 is TGCGCCAGCAGCTTGCAAAACAGCTACGAGCAGTACTTC. Translated, it gives CASSLQNSYEQYF.

V and J are TRBV3-1 (or the pseudogene TRBV3-2) and TRBJ2-2; TRBD2 agrees at 7 bases. V lost 3 bases to trimming and J lost 4 bases; unmatched junction nucleotides: 14. The CDR3 extends over 18 amino acids. The germline gives CDR1 LGHDT, CDR2 YNNKEL (reference sequence). The CDR3 loop is CASSQGLSGPSGTGELFF. DNA for the CDR3: TGTGCCAGCAGCCAGGGACTGAGCGGTCCTAGCGGCACCGGGGAGCTGTTTTTT.

The CDR3 sequence is CASSPSRSGANVLTF. As DNA, the CDR3 is TGTGCCAGCAGCCCGAGTAGATCTGGGGCCAACGTCCTGACTTTC. The chain links TRBV4-2 to TRBJ2-6, with D uncertain. Germline-derived CDR1 and CDR2 are LGHNA and YNFKEQ. This CDR3 spans 15 amino acids. V lost 4 bases and J 1 base, leaving 8 bases between the germline ends.

This clone was recorded a few times. The V call is TRBV2, the J call TRBJ2-1; 9 nucleotides match TRBD1. Germline-derived CDR1 and CDR2 are SNHLY and FYNNEI. This CDR3 has 18 residues. Trimming removed 9 bases from V and 7 bases from J; junction bases left unmatched: 22. The CDR3 sequence is CARRVVTGTGIITNEQFF. The CDR3 region has the DNA TGTGCCAGAAGGGTAGTCACCGGGACAGGGATTATTACGAATGAGCAGTTCTTC.

The chain uses TRBV5-1 and TRBJ2-1, with D perhaps matching TRBD2 (6 bases). V lost 1 base, J lost 8 bases, and 25 bases lay in between. CDR1 and CDR2 (germline): SGHRS, YFSETQ. The CDR3 runs to 18 residues. The CDR3 is CASSLFGGGGAGGDEQFF. As DNA, the CDR3 is TGCGCCAGCAGCTTGTTTGGGGGTGGCGGGGCAGGCGGGGATGAGCAGTTCTTC.

The rearrangement joins TRBV19 to TRBJ2-5; TRBD2 matches at 8 bases. The CDR3 is made up of 15 amino acids. V gave up 3 bases and J gave up 4 bases; unmatched junction bases: 7. Germline V lookup: CDR1 LNHDA, CDR2 SQIVND (reference sequence). CDR3 loop: CASSIFGGAGETQYF. The CDR3 nucleotides are TGTGCCAGTAGTATCTTCGGGGGGGCCGGAGAGACCCAGTACTTC.

The chain recombines TRBV30 with TRBJ1-5; D is possibly TRBD1 (6 bases). Germline loops: CDR1 GTSNPN, CDR2 SVGIG (reference sequence). This CDR3 has 14 residues. Trimming stripped 2 bases from V and 5 bases from J, with 13 bases between. In nucleotides, the CDR3 is TGTGCCTGGAGTCAGGGGTCTTGGGATCAGCCCCAGCATTTT. Encoded protein: CAWSQGSWDQPQHF.